A single T cell receptor (beta chain) is shown here with its context. This clonotype was counted only a few times. The antigen it binds to is not known. No much larger clone exists at a distance of one base, and base qualities are not known. The sample originates from a study of regulatory T cells in long-lasting Graves disease (dated by TCRdb to about 2021). Background for the entire study: In the newly diagnosed Graves' disease group, patients had been taking antithyroid drugs for less than 3 months. Peripheral blood TCR sequencing and RNA sequencing compared persistent Graves' disease patients with newly diagnosed Graves' disease patients. A total of around 35 samples underwent TCR sequencing, from about 13 patients with persistent Graves' disease and around 20 patients with newly diagnosed Graves' disease. The study was conducted in China and was registered as a clinical trial.

Findings and caveats that apply to the study as a whole: Compared with newly diagnosed patients, patients with persistent Graves' disease had lower TCR Shannon entropy and fewer highly expanded clones, which suggests clonal expansion. Preferential use of TRBV28, TRBJ1-2 and TRBJ2-5 was observed in persistent disease, whereas TRBV20-1 and TRBJ2-1 were favored in newly diagnosed disease. Sequencing and analysis were restricted to the TCR beta chain. Persistent patients shared more public clonotypes among themselves (around 2,800) than newly diagnosed patients did (more than 950). Only peripheral blood was studied, because thyroid tissue, the primary lesion, was inaccessible. As a limitation, the authors acknowledged that the small sample size may reduce accuracy.

The library was generated by multiplex PCR. Instrument on record: Illumina HiSeq 4000. TCR beta libraries were built with iRepertoire HTBI primers and Arm-PCR amplification of CDR3 regions. Before sequencing, the PCR products went through gel purification. In the source study's methods: Gene usage analysis of CDR3 amino acid clonotypes relied on the 60 or so TRBV and 14 TRBJ segments identified across samples. COPE and FqMerger were used to merge filtered high-quality paired reads into contigs. Contigs were aligned with BLAST to IMGT TRBV, TRBD and TRBJ reference genes, and CDR3 was defined per IMGT. Any clonotype with a frequency above 0.1% was classified as a highly expanded clone. Repertoire diversity was measured by Shannon entropy, and V-J evenness by the Gini coefficient. A clonotype found in more than one individual was treated as public. In TCRdb, the public reads were trimmed at Q25 with fastp and aligned with MiXCR, with productive beta chains retained. Identical CDR3 proteins give one entry, which carries the most common genes and DNA. TCRdb's processing, not the authors' own work, is the source of the V and J calls. A total of more than 450,000 distinct CDR3 sequences appear in this sample, roughly 16% of them only once. Over 9% of the sample goes to the ten largest clones.

The time point label for this specimen denotes: newly diagnosed GD, antithyroid drugs for less than 3 months. RNA was extracted from PBMCs in TRIzol for both TCR sequencing and RNA sequencing. The diagnosis of Graves' disease was made according to American Thyroid Association guidelines. Patients were recruited from an endocrinology department in Xi'an, China. Each patient gave roughly 8.4 milliliters of peripheral blood, collected in an EDTA anticoagulant tube. Ficoll Paque Plus density gradient separation was used to isolate PBMCs, and no further T cell sorting was done. An Agilent 2100 Bioanalyzer and agarose gel were used to assess RNA quality, and a NanoDrop 2000 was used to measure RNA concentration. According to the germline V gene, CDR1 reads MDHEN and CDR2 reads SYDVKM. Trimmed from V: 5 bases; trimmed from J: 7 bases; junction bases lacking a gene match: 11. The cysteine opens and the phenylalanine closes a CDR3 of 15 amino acids. Only the CDR3 part of the read is kept: 45 bases, read in frame from the first base.

The sample also formed part of further work on T cells in Graves' hyperthyroidism and ophthalmopathy. The second publication reports: Graves' hyperthyroidism was defined as stable when no progression to ophthalmopathy occurred over 18 months of follow-up. Hyperthyroidism patients were aged 18 to 65 years and newly diagnosed, with disease duration of less than 2 months. Patients with uncontrolled infections, other autoimmune diseases, pregnancy or lactation were excluded. Diagnoses were established on the basis of clinical symptoms, serum thyroxine and TRAb, thyroid ultrasound, and orbital computed tomography. The TCR CDR3 was subjected to a first round of RT-PCR using the HTBI primer set and the Qiagen OneStep RT-PCR kit. Most expanded thyroid clonotypes (frequency above 0.001) were also detected in blood, a finding suggesting that blood repertoires may reflect thyroid immune responses. A 13 V-J signature model separated ophthalmopathy from stable hyperthyroidism, with around 91% sensitivity and 81.08% specificity in cross-validation and 80%/75% in testing. In validation, the model predicted progression to ophthalmopathy with over 60% sensitivity and 72% to 75% specificity, a median of about 6 months before onset. To identify TCR V-J signatures that set the groups apart, the researchers used a discovery cohort of more than 95 patients, made up of roughly 45 with Graves' ophthalmopathy and about 60 with stable Graves' hyperthyroidism. Prospective prediction of ophthalmopathy was tested in an independent validation cohort consisting of some 18 hyperthyroidism patients and approximately 16 patients who later progressed to ophthalmopathy. The approximately 98 discovery patients were randomly divided into training and test sets at a 7:3 ratio. The study also compared thyroid tissue and blood T-cell repertoires from several Graves' hyperthyroidism patients. Once sampling was done, hyperthyroidism patients were given methimazole at a starting dose of 30 mg daily, whereas ophthalmopathy patients were given high-dose intravenous methylprednisolone. Libraries were constructed in a second round of multiplex PCR, after which size selection and purification were performed. Sequencing of the libraries was done on an Illumina HiSeq2000 using paired-end 100 bp reads. SOAPnuke was used to process the raw data, throwing out any read that contained adapters or uncalled bases, had a mean Phred below 15, or lacked an exact constant-primer or identifier match. High-quality paired reads were merged using COPE v1.2.5, and each unique nucleotide sequence was defined as a clonotype. Clonotypes were aligned to IMGT TRBV, TRBD and TRBJ reference segments using MiTCR v1.1. Only V-J combinations with frequency above 0.0001, covering approximately 99% of repertoires, were analysed. The TCS score was defined as the ratio of F50 (clonal expansion) to E x V (chaos), calculated using BLOSUM62-based TCRdist between CDR3 peptides within each V-J. Welch's t-statistics and random forest reduced just over 500 V-J features to roughly 13, which were used in a naive Bayes classifier (R e1071). Sample size was not statistically predetermined, and blinding of investigators to group allocation was not performed. TCR Vbeta CDR3 sequencing of 130 to 150 peripheral blood samples (fewer than 45 ophthalmopathy, approximately 80 hyperthyroidism and roughly 17 progressor patients) is reported in the paper.

Rearrangement joined TRBV28 to TRBJ2-3, and TRBD2 matches 8 of the central bases. The sample in question was peripheral blood mononuclear cells (PBMCs), obtained at new diagnosis, from a patient treated with antithyroid drugs. The sequence was obtained from a man in his forties or fifties with Graves disease. Donor details come from another sample of the same person, matched by shared clones. The CDR3 sequence is CASSTPAGESNTQYF. The bases read TGTGCCAGCAGTACCCCAGCGGGAGAATCTAATACGCAGTATTTT. The reference TRBV28 and TRBJ2-3 proteins fill in what lies around the CDR3, so the full variable domain reads DVKVTQSSRYLVKRTGEKVFLECVQDMDHENMFWYRQDPGLGLRLIYFSYDVKMKEKGDIPEGYSVSREKKERFSLILESASTNQTSMYLCASSTPAGESNTQYFGPGTRLTVL.